This entry lists 5 T cell receptor beta chains sequenced from one sample in a study of spatial heterogeneity in lung cancer. Regarding the study as a whole: How many expanded intratumoral alpha and beta TCRs were present tracked the tumor mutation count, which was a count of nonsynonymous mutations.

Noted time point: sample taken at primary tumor resection. These receptors have no identified antigens. TCRdb analysed the 5' RACE reads with MiXCR anew, one entry per CDR3 protein. The data show some 100,000 distinct CDR3 sequences, 4.4% seen once. The input for sequencing was lung tumor tissue, taken at surgery. The origin of the receptors is a male donor with early-stage non-small cell lung cancer.

This clonotype was recorded at least ten times. The chain employs TRBV5-1 and TRBJ2-5, with D maybe TRBD2 (6 bases). Trimming cost V 2 bases and J 3 bases, with 8 bases left between them. CDR1 and CDR2 from the germline V gene are SGHRS and YFSETQ. The CDR3 runs to 13 residues. CDR3 sequence (DNA): TGCGCCAGCAGCTTTCGGGGGAAAGAGACCCAGTACTTC. Its protein is CASSFRGKETQYF.

The CDR3 nucleotides read TGTGCCAGCAGTGAAGAGAAAGGGAATTACGGGGAGCTGTTTTTT. It encodes CASSEEKGNYGELFF. The V gene is TRBV6-1, the J gene TRBJ2-2; no reliable D call. CDR1 is MNHNS and CDR2 is SASEGT in the germline V gene. With 1 base removed from V and 7 bases from J, the gap between germline ends came to 13 bases. The CDR3 sequence is 15 residues long.

Ten or more counts support this clonotype. The gene calls are TRBV5-6 and TRBJ1-1; D is uncertain. V was cut by 1 base and J by 7 bases, with 8 bases left in between. Germline CDR1 and CDR2: SGHDT and YYEEEE. CDR3 length: 12 residues. The CDR3 DNA follows: TGTGCCAGCAGCTTGTTGTTGGGTGAAGCTTTCTTT. It translates to CASSLLLGEAFF.

This clonotype was seen at least ten times. The V call is TRBV25-1, the J call TRBJ2-7, with a tentative D call TRBD2 (6 bases). V shed 2 bases and J shed 7 bases, with 12 bases lying between them. The CDR3 loop spans 13 amino acids. CDR1 and CDR2 from the germline V gene are MGHDK and SYGVNS. CDR3 in amino acids: CASSEPGSWEQYF. DNA of the CDR3: TGTGCCAGCAGTGAACCCGGGAGCTGGGAGCAGTACTTC.

The CDR3: CASSLAIGRGTGELFF. Here the CDR3 DNA reads TGTGCCAGCAGCTTAGCGATAGGCAGGGGAACCGGGGAGCTGTTTTTT. This chain links TRBV7-6 with TRBJ2-2; tentative D call: TRBD1 (6 bases). The CDR3 contains 16 residues. From germline, CDR1 is SGHVS and CDR2 FNYEAQ. V was trimmed by 0 bases and J by 5 bases, leaving 13 bases between them.